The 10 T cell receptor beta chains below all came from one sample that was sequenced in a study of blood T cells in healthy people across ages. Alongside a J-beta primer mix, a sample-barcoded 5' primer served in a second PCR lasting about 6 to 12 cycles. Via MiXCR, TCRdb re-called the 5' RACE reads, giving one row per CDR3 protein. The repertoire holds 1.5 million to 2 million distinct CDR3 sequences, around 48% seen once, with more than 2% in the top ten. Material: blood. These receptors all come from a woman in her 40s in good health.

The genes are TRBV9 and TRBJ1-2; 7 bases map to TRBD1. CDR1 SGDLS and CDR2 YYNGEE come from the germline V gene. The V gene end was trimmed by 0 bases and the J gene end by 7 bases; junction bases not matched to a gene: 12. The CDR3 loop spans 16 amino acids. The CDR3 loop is CASSVAKDRSLVGYTF. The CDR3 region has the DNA TGTGCCAGCAGCGTAGCCAAGGACAGGTCTTTGGTTGGCTACACCTTC.

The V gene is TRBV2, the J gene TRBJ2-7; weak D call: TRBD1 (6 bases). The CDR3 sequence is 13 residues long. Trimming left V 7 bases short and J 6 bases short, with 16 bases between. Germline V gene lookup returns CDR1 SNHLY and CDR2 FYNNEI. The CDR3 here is CASKLQGFSEQYF. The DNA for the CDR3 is TGTGCCAGCAAATTGCAGGGGTTTTCCGAGCAGTACTTC.

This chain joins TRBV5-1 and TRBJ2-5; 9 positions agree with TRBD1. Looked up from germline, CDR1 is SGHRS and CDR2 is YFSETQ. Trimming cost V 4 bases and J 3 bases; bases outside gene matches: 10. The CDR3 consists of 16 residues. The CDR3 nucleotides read TGCGCCAGCAGCGAGCCGACAGGGGGTTTTAAAGAGACCCAGTACTTC. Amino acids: CASSEPTGGFKETQYF.

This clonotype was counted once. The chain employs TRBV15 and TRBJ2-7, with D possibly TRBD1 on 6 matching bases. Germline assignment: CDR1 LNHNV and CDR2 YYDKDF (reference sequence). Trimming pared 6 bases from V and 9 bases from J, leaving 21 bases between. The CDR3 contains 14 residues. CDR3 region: CATSRGQSLRGQYF. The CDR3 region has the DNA TGTGCCACCAGTCGGGGACAAAGCTTACGGGGGCAGTACTTC.

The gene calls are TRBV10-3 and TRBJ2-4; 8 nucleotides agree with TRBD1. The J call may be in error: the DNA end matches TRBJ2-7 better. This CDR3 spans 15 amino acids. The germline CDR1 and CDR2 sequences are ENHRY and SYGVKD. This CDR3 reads CAISEIGTGAYEQYF. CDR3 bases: TGTGCCATCAGTGAGATCGGGACAGGAGCCTACGAGCAGTACTTC.

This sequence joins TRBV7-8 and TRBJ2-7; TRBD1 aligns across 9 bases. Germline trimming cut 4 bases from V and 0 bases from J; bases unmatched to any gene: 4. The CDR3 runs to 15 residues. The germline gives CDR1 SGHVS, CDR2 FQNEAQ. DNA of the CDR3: TGTGCCAGCAGCTGGTCGACAGGGGGCTCCTACGAGCAGTACTTC. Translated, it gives CASSWSTGGSYEQYF.

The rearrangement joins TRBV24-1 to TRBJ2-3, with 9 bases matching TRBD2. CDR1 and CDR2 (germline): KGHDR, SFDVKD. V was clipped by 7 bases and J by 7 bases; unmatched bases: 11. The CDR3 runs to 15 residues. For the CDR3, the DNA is TGTGCCACCAGCGAAGCCGGGACTAGCATGAATACGCAGTATTTT. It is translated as CATSEAGTSMNTQYF.

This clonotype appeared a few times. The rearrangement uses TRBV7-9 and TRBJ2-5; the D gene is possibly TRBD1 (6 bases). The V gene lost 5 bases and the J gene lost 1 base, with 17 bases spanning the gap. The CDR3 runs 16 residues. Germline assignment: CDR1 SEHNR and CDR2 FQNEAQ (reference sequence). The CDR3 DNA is TGTGCCAGCAGCCCCAGGACGGAAGGGGGCCAAGAGACCCAGTACTTC. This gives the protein CASSPRTEGGQETQYF. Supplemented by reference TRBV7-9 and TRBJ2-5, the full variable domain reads DTGVSQNPRHKITKRGQNVTFRCDPISEHNRLYWYRQTLGQGPEFLTYFQNEAQLEKSRLLSDRFSAERPKGSFSTLEIQRTEQGDSAMYLCASSPRTEGGQETQYFGPGTRLLVL.

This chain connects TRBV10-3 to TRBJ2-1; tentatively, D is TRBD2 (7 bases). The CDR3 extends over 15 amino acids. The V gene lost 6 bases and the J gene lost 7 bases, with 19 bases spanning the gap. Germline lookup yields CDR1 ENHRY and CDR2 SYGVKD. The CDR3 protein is CAIREPGRGANEQFF. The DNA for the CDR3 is TGTGCCATCAGGGAACCGGGACGGGGGGCGAATGAGCAGTTCTTC.

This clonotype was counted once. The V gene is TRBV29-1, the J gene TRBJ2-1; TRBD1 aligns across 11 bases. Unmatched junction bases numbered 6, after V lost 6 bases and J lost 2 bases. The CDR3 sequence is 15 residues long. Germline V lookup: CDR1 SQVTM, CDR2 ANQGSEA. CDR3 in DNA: TGCAGCGTGTCGTCGGGACAGGGGGCCTACAATGAGCAGTTCTTC. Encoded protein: CSVSSGQGAYNEQFF.